The source of this T cell receptor (beta chain) is a study of blood T cell repertoires in COVID-19. Study as a whole: Some COVID-19 samples were acute and others convalescent; all came from the United States, Italy and Spain. PBMCs, B-cell-depleted T cells, or T cells provided the cDNA or gDNA that made up the material.

Original processing notes: Reference gene primer amplification gave estimated nucleated cell counts. Generated by immunoSEQ multiplex PCR, the TCRdb table keeps only in-frame clones and is missing some. V and J calls and clone size follow that table, whereas D and trimming were derived from the DNA. The sample gives under 200,000 clones, around nine tenths of which show up once; 1.5% to 2% is in the top ten. This CDR3 is 16 amino acids long. Germline V gene data show CDR1 as MNHNY and CDR2 as SVGAGI (reference sequence). Trimming removed 6 bases from V and 5 bases from J; junction bases left unmatched: 13.

The sample taken for sequencing was peripheral blood. The chain has TRBV6-6 and TRBJ2-5; 9 nucleotides agree with TRBD2. This clonotype was obtained from a young man with active or convalescent COVID-19. The CDR3 reads CASRGAWAGGVETQYF. DNA of the CDR3: TGTGCCAGCAGAGGAGCGTGGGCGGGAGGGGTGGAGACCCAGTACTTC.